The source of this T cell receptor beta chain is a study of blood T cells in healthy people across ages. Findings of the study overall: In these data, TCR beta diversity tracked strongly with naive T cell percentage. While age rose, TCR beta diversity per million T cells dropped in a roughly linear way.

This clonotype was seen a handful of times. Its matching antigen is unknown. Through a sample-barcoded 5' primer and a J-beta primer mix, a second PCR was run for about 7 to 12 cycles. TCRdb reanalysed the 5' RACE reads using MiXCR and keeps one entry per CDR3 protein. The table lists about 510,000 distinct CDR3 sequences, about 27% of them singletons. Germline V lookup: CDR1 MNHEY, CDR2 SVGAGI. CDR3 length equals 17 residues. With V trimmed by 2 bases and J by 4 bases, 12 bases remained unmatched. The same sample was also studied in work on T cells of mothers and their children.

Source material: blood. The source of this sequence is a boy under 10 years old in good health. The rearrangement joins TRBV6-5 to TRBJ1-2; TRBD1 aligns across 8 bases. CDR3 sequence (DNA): TGTGCCAGCAGTTACCGATGGGGCAGGGGGCTGGTCTATGGCTACACCTTC. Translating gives CASSYRWGRGLVYGYTF.